Sequencing of this TCR beta chain was carried out in a study of blood T cells in healthy people across ages. Findings and caveats of the study: The study found more naive CD4+ cells and higher diversity in long-lived than aged donors. Leaving the PBMCs unsorted stopped any conclusive comparison of naive versus antigen-experienced cells. TCR beta diversity per million T cells fell roughly linearly with age.

In regard to this clonotype: Its target is unknown.

The V gene's germline CDR1 is SGDLS and CDR2 YYNGEE. This CDR3 region has 19 residues. V lost 3 bases, J lost 3 bases, and 25 bases lay in between. A second roughly 7 to 11 cycle PCR used barcoded and J-beta primers. A single record per CDR3 protein comes from TCRdb applying MiXCR to the 5' RACE reads. The sample lists under 2,000,000 distinct CDR3 sequences, less than 50% occurring once. The study isolated at least 6.5 million PBMCs from each sample. The chain carries TRBV9 and TRBJ2-1; D assignment may be TRBD1 or TRBD2 (6 bases each). Sequencing input: blood. This TCR derives from a woman aged 40 to 50 in good health. The CDR3 coding sequence is TGTGCCAGCAGCGCCGGAACGGGGGCCCCCGTAGGGGGCTACAATGAGCAGTTCTTC. Protein sequence: CASSAGTGAPVGGYNEQFF. The variable domain in full, with the rest retrieved from reference TRBV9 and TRBJ2-1, is DSGVTQTPKHLITATGQRVTLRCSPRSGDLSVYWYQQSLDQGLQFLIQYYNGEERAKGNILERFSAQQFPDLHSELNLSSLELGDSALYFCASSAGTGAPVGGYNEQFFGPGTRLTVL.